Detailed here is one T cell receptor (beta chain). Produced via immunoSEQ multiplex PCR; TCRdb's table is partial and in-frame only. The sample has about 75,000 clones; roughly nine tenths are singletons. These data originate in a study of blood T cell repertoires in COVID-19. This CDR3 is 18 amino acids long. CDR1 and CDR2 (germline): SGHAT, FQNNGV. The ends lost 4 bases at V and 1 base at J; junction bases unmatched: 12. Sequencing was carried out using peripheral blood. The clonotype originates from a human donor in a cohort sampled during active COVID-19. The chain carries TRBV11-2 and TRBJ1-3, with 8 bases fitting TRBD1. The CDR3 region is CASSWTGSIIRSGNTIYF. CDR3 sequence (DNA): TGTGCCAGCAGCTGGACAGGGAGCATTATACGTTCTGGAAACACCATATATTTT. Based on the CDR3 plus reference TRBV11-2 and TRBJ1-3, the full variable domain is EAGVAQSPRYKIIEKRQSVAFWCNPISGHATLYWYQQILGQGPKLLIQFQNNGVVDDSQLPKDRFSAERLKGVDSTLKIQPAKLEDSAVYLCASSWTGSIIRSGNTIYFGEGSWLTVV.